The entry below describes one T cell receptor (beta chain). The antigen remains undetermined. The sequenced template was cDNA made from the entire isolated RNA. Data came from immunoSEQ multiplex PCR; TCRdb stores just in-frame clones and leaves some out. The sample has 300,000 to 350,000 clones; approximately 13% are singletons. This entry belongs to a study of beta chain features in type 1 diabetes. The overall study: Cell yields, gender and age were similar in healthy donors and patients. Study-wide results and caveats: Moderately but significantly shorter TCRB CDR3s were found in Type 1 diabetes patients in all four CD4+ subsets.

Between the trimmed V and J ends, which lost 4 bases and 1 base, there was a span of 9 bases. The CDR3 runs 13 residues. Per the germline V gene, CDR1 is SGHDT and CDR2 is YYEEEE. Sequencing was performed on naive CD4+ T cells from blood. The J gene is TRBJ2-7, the V gene TRBV5-6; D is ambiguous. The sequence came from a woman between 18 and 29 years old with type 1 diabetes. CDR3 sequence reads: CASSPTPSYEQYF. For the CDR3, the DNA is TGTGCCAGCAGCCCCACACCATCCTACGAGCAGTACTTC.